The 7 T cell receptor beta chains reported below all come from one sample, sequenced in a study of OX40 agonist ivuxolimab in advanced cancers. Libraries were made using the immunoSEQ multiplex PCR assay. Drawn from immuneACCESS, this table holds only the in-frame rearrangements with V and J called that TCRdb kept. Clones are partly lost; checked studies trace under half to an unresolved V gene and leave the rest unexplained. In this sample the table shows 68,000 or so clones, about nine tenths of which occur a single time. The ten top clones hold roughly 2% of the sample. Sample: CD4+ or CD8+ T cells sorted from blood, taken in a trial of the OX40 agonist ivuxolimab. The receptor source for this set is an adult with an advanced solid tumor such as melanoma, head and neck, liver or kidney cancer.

This CDR3 reads CASSLLGGRRAGELFF. The CDR3 DNA reads as TGTGCCAGCAGCTTATTAGGCGGGAGAAGGGCCGGGGAGCTGTTTTTT. The chain is built from TRBV11-3 and TRBJ2-2; 7 bases are shared with TRBD2. Germline-derived CDR1 and CDR2 are SGHNT and YENEEA. The junction had 9 bases not matched to a gene; V was cut back by 2 bases and J by 6 bases. This CDR3 contains 16 residues.

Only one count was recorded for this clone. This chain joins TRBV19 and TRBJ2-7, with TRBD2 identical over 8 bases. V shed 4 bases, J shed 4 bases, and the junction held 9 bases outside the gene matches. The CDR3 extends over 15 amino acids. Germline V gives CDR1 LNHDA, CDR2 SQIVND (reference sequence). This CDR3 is CASSRGALAEYEQYF. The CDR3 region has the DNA TGTGCCAGTAGTAGGGGCGCACTAGCGGAGTACGAGCAGTACTTC.

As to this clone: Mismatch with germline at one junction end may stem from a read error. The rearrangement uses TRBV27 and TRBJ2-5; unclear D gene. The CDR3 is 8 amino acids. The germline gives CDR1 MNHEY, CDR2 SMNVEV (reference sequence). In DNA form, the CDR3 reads TGTGCCAGCACCCACGAGCACTTC. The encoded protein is CASTHEHF.

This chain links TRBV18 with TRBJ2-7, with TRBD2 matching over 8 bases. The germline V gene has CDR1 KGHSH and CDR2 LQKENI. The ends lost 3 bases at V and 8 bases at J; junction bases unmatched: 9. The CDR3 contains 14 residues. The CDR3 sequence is CASSPPGGAVKQYF. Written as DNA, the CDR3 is TGTGCCAGCTCACCCCCCGGGGGGGCCGTGAAGCAGTACTTC.

CDR3 region: CASSPSSGNTIYF. DNA of the CDR3: TGTGCCAGCAGCCCCTCCTCTGGAAACACCATATATTTT. The gene calls are TRBV7-9 and TRBJ1-3; unclear D gene. The V gene's germline CDR1 is SEHNR and CDR2 FQNEAQ (reference sequence). This CDR3 contains 13 residues. V lost 5 bases, J lost 0 bases, and 5 bases lay in between.

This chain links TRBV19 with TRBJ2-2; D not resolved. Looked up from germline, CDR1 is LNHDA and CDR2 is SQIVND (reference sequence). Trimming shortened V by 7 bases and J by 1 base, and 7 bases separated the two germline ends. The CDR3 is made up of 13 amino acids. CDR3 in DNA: TGTGCCAGTACCACCGGGAACACCGGGGAGCTGTTTTTT. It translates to CASTTGNTGELFF.

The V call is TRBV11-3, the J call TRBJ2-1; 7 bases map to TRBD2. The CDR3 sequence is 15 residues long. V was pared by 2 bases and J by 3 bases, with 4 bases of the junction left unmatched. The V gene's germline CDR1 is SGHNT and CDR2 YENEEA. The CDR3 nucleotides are TGTGCCAGCAGCTTAAACAGCGGGAACTACAATGAGCAGTTCTTC. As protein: CASSLNSGNYNEQFF.